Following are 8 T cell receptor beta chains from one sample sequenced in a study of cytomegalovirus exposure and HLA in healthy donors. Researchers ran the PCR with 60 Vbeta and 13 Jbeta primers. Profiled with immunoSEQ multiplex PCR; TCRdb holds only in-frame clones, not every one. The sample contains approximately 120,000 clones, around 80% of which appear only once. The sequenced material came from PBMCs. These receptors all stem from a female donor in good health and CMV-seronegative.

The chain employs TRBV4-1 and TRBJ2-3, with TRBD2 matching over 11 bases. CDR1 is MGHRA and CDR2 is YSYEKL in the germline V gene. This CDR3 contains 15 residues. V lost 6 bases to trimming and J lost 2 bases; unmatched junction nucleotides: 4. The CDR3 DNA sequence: TGCGCCAGCAGTTTAGCGGGAGGGATCACAGATACGCAGTATTTT. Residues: CASSLAGGITDTQYF.

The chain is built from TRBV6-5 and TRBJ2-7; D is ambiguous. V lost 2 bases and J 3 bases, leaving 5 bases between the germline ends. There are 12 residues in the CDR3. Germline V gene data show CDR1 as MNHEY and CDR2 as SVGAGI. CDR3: CASSYVNYEQYF. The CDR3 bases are TGTGCCAGCAGTTACGTCAACTACGAGCAGTACTTC.

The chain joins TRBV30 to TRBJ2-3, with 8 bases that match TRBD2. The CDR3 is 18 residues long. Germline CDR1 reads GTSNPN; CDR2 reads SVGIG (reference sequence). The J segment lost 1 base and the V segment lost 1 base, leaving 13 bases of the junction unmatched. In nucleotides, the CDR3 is TGTGCCTGGAGTGGAGAAAGAAATAGCGGGATTCGCACAGATACGCAGTATTTT. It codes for CAWSGERNSGIRTDTQYF.

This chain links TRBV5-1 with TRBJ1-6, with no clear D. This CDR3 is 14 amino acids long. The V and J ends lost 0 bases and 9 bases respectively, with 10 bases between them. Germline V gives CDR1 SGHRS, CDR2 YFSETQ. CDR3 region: CASSLEVRGSPLHF. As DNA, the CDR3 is TGCGCCAGCAGCTTGGAGGTCCGGGGTTCACCCCTCCACTTT.

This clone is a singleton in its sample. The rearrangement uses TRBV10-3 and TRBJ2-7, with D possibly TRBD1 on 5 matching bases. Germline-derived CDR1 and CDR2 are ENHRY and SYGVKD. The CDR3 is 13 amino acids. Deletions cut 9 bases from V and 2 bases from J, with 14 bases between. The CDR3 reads CAISAGPTYEQYF. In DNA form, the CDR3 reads TGTGCCATATCGGCAGGGCCAACCTACGAGCAGTACTTC.

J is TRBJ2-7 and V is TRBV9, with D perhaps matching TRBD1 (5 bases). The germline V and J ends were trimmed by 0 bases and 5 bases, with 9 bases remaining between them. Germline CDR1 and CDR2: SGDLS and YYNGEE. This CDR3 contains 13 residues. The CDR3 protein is CASSVAVGDEQYF. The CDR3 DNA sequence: TGTGCCAGCAGCGTAGCCGTAGGGGACGAGCAGTACTTC. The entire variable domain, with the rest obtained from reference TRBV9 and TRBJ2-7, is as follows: DSGVTQTPKHLITATGQRVTLRCSPRSGDLSVYWYQQSLDQGLQFLIQYYNGEERAKGNILERFSAQQFPDLHSELNLSSLELGDSALYFCASSVAVGDEQYFGPGTRLTVT.

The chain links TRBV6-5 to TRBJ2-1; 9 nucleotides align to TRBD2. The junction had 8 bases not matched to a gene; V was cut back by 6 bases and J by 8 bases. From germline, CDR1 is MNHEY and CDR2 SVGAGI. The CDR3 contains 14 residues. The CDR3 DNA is TGTGCCAGCAGCTGGAGCGGGGGGCAAGATGAGCAGTTCTTC. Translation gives CASSWSGGQDEQFF.

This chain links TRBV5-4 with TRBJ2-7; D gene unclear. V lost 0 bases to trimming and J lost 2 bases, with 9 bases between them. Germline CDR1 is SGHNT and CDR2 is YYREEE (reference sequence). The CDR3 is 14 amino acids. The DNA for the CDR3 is TGTGCCAGCAGCTTGGACGCAAGAGCCTACGAGCAGTACTTC. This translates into CASSLDARAYEQYF.